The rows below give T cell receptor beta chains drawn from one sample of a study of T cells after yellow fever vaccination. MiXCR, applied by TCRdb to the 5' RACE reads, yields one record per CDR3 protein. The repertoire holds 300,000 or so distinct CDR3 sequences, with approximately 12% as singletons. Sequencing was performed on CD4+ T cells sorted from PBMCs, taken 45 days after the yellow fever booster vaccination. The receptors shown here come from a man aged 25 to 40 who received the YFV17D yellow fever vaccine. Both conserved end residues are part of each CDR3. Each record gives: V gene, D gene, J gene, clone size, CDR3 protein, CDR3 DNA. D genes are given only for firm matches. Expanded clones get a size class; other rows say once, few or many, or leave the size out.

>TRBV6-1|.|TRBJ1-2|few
CAPNRALGSGYTF
TGTGCCCCCAATAGAGCGCTGGGGTCTGGCTACACCTTC
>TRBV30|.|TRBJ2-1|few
CAWSTDGVQFF
TGTGCCTGGAGTACCGACGGAGTACAGTTCTTC
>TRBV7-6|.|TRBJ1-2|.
CASSSYNRERGYGYTF
TGTGCCAGCAGCTCTTACAACCGGGAAAGGGGTTATGGCTACACCTTC
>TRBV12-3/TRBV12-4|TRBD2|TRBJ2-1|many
CASSHSGSSYNEQFF
TGTGCCAGCAGCCATAGCGGGAGCTCCTACAATGAGCAGTTCTTC
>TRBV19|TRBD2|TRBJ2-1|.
CASSTPRGSGRVYEQFF
TGTGCCAGTAGTACCCCTCGGGGGAGCGGGAGGGTGTATGAGCAGTTCTTC
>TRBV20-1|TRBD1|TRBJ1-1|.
CSAKQGADTEAFF
TGCAGTGCTAAACAGGGGGCGGACACTGAAGCTTTCTTT
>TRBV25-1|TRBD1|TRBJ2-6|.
CASRSGDRVYSGANVLTF
TGTGCCAGCAGATCGGGTGACAGGGTCTATTCTGGGGCCAACGTCCTGACTTTC
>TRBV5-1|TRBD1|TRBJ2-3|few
CARSGGQGALGPSTDTQYF
TGCGCCCGCAGCGGCGGACAGGGGGCCTTAGGGCCAAGCACAGATACGCAGTATTTT
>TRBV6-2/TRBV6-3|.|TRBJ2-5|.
CASSSGGSATQYF
TGTGCCAGCAGTTCTGGAGGGAGTGCGACCCAGTACTTC
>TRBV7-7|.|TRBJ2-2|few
CASSFERLSGELFF
TGTGCTAGCAGCTTCGAGCGACTCTCCGGGGAGCTGTTTTTT
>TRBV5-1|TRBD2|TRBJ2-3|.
CASSLGPPAGGPDTQYF
TGCGCCAGCAGCCTAGGCCCCCCGGCGGGAGGGCCAGATACGCAGTATTTT
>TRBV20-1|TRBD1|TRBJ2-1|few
CSARDTGGSYNEQFF
TGCAGTGCTAGAGATACAGGGGGCTCCTACAATGAGCAGTTCTTC
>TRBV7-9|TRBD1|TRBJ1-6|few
CASSLEQGAFPLHF
TGTGCCAGCAGCTTGGAACAGGGGGCCTTCCCCCTCCACTTT
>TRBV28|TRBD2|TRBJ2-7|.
CASSSPAGGNEQYF
TGTGCCAGCAGTTCCCCCGCGGGAGGGAATGAGCAGTACTTC
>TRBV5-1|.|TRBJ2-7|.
CASSLGGRDNYEQYF
TGCGCCAGCAGCTTGGGCGGTAGGGACAATTACGAGCAGTACTTC
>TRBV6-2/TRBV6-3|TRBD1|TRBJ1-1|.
CASSPGQGGLAFF
TGTGCCAGCAGTCCAGGACAGGGAGGGTTGGCTTTCTTT
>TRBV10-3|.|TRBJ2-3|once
CANRRDNTDSQYF
TGTGCCAACCGCCGGGACAACACAGATTCGCAGTATTTT
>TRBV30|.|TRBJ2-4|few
CAWSRGAAAKNIQYF
TGTGCCTGGAGTAGAGGGGCCGCAGCCAAAAACATTCAGTACTTC
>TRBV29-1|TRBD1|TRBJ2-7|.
CSVPGQGHYEQYF
TGCAGCGTTCCGGGACAGGGCCACTACGAGCAGTACTTC
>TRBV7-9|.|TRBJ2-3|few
CASFRDRRDTQYF
TGTGCCAGCTTCCGCGATAGAAGGGATACGCAGTATTTT
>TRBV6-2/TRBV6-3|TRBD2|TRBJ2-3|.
CASSYPRKVAGASTDTQYF
TGTGCCAGCAGTTACCCACGAAAAGTAGCGGGGGCCAGCACAGATACGCAGTATTTT
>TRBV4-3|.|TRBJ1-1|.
CASSRGRVNTEAFF
TGCGCCAGCTCCCGAGGACGGGTAAACACTGAAGCTTTCTTT
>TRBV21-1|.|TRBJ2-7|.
CASSKGRLAYEQYF
TGTGCCAGCAGCAAGGGACGTTTGGCCTACGAGCAGTACTTC
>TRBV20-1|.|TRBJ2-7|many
CSVQKTYEQYF
TGCAGTGTTCAAAAAACTTACGAGCAGTACTTC
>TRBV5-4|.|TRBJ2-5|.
CASSSAGGGETQYF
TGTGCCAGCAGCAGCGCCGGGGGCGGGGAGACCCAGTACTTC
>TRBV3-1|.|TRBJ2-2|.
CASSLLPHTGELFF
TGTGCCAGCAGCCTCCTGCCGCACACCGGGGAGCTGTTTTTT
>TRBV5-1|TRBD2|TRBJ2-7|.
CASTPGLAGRRNEQYF
TGCGCCAGCACCCCCGGTCTAGCGGGAAGGCGGAACGAGCAGTACTTC
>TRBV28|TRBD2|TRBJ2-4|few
CASSHHVGGDIQYF
TGTGCCAGCAGTCACCACGTGGGAGGGGACATTCAGTACTTC
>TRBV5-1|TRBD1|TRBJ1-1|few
CASSTDRPTEAFF
TGCGCCAGCAGCACGGACAGGCCCACTGAAGCTTTCTTT
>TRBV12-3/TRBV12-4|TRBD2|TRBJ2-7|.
CASSFRTSGYEQYF
TGTGCCAGCAGTTTTAGGACTAGCGGATACGAGCAGTACTTC
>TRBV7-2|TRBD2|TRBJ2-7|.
CASSLTPGLAVSQYF
TGTGCCAGCAGCCTAACCCCGGGACTAGCTGTGTCGCAGTACTTC
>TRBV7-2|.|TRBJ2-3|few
CASSEVEETDTQYF
TGTGCCAGCAGCGAGGTGGAGGAAACAGATACGCAGTATTTT